This T cell receptor beta chain originates from a study of T cell repertoires in cytomegalovirus infection. At the level of the study: Shared public TCR beta signatures pointed to both CMV infection and a matching HLA type.

Trimming took off 2 bases at V and 4 bases at J, with 10 bases between the two ends. Per germline, CDR1 KGHDR and CDR2 SFDVKD. The CDR3 runs 14 residues. Regarding the study as a whole: What dominated the ex vivo response were HLA-C-restricted CMV-specific TCR beta clonotypes. People with CMV and the relevant HLA were identified by cumulative public TCR beta family frequency.

To note about this clonotype: The antigen remains undetermined.

In TCRdb, the reads were re-called with MiXCR into one record per CDR3 protein. The table lists approximately 500,000 distinct CDR3 sequences, about 11% of them singletons. The sequencing sample was made of PBMCs. The rearrangement joins TRBV24-1 to TRBJ1-1; possible D gene TRBD1, 6 bases. This receptor was taken from a human donor in good health (CMV status not recorded). Some clones in this sample may be carry-over from other donors' samples. As DNA, the CDR3 is TGTGCCACCAGTGATTCCAGGGGCGGCACTGAAGCTTTCTTT. Protein sequence: CATSDSRGGTEAFF.